Following are 5 T cell receptor beta chains from one sample sequenced in a study of CD4 T cells in relation to SARS-CoV-2 and coronaviruses. Unexposed donor CD4+ T cells date from about 2010-2019, before the COVID-19 pandemic. Here immunoSEQ multiplex PCR was the method, and the copy in TCRdb shows in-frame clones only, minus some. The sample has approximately 70,000 clones, just over 90% seen once; the top ten hold about 0.23%. The sample consisted of naive CD4+ T cells from PBMCs. Subset noted: naive CD4+ T cells isolated by negative enrichment. The receptors here all came from a human donor in good health.

This clone was counted only a few times. The CDR3 sequence: CASSSDTNQPQHF. The CDR3 DNA is TGTGCCAGCAGCTCGGACACTAATCAGCCCCAGCATTTT. This rearrangement joins TRBV7-8 to TRBJ1-5, with D tentatively TRBD1 (5 bases). The CDR3 is made up of 13 amino acids. Looked up from germline, CDR1 is SGHVS and CDR2 is FQNEAQ. The V and J ends lost 4 bases and 4 bases respectively, with 8 bases between them.

The chain couples TRBV4-3 to TRBJ2-2; TRBD2 agrees at 14 bases. Germline CDR1 reads LGHNA; CDR2 reads YSLEER. V shed 0 bases and J 5 bases; nucleotides not matched to a gene: 5. There are 18 residues in the CDR3. In DNA form, the CDR3 reads TGCGCCAGCAGCCAAGAAGGGACTAGCGGGGGAGGAACCGGGGAGCTGTTTTTT. Translated, it gives CASSQEGTSGGGTGELFF.

This clone was seen just once. The CDR3 DNA reads as TGTGCCAGCAGCCAACTAAACAGAATGGCTTTGGCAGAAAAACTGTTTTTT. Translation gives CASSQLNRMALAEKLFF. V and J are TRBV7-9 and TRBJ1-4; the D is unclear. The CDR3 totals 17 residues. With 5 bases removed from V and 8 bases from J, the gap between germline ends came to 24 bases. Germline V gene lookup returns CDR1 SEHNR and CDR2 FQNEAQ (reference sequence).

This CDR3 is CASSVLGHTNTGELFF. Here the CDR3 DNA reads TGTGCCAGCAGTGTTCTTGGACACACGAACACCGGGGAGCTGTTTTTT. J is TRBJ2-2 and V is TRBV6-1; perhaps TRBD1 as D (5 bases). The germline gives CDR1 MNHNS, CDR2 SASEGT. The V end was cut by 4 bases, the J end by 0 bases, with 12 bases between. The CDR3 runs to 16 residues.

V gene TRBV4-1 combines with J gene TRBJ2-3; no reliable D call. CDR1 and CDR2 (germline): MGHRA, YSYEKL. This CDR3 is 13 amino acids long. V shed 1 base and J shed 4 bases, with 6 bases lying between them. The CDR3 protein is CASSQVGADTQYF. DNA of the CDR3: TGCGCCAGCAGCCAAGTTGGGGCAGATACGCAGTATTTT.